This T cell receptor (beta chain) was documented in a study of control samples from healthy donors and cancer patients. Per the germline V gene, CDR1 is SGHDT and CDR2 is YYEEEE. Trimming cost V 3 bases and J 8 bases, with 21 bases left between them. The CDR3 contains 17 residues. Assay: immunoSEQ multiplex PCR; the TCRdb copy retains only in-frame clones and omits some. The repertoire has some 130,000 clones, approximately 90% of them found once; the top ten carry approximately 2.2%. Sequenced: blood. This receptor was identified in a woman in her fifties or sixties in good health. The V and J genes are TRBV5-6 and TRBJ1-6; D ambiguous. The chain's CDR3 is CASSSYNNDYQDSPLHF. For the CDR3, the DNA is TGTGCCAGCAGCTCCTACAACAATGACTATCAGGATTCACCCCTCCACTTT.